Following are 11 T cell receptor beta chains from one sample sequenced in a study of a mutant IDH1 vaccine in newly diagnosed glioma. Their target antigens are unknown. Sequencing used immunoSEQ multiplex PCR; TCRdb keeps in-frame clones, though not all of them. The sample consists of approximately 60,000 clones, roughly four fifths of them appearing once. Time point: week 47, end of study. Vaccination used 300 ug of mutant IDH1 20-mer peptide per dose, with topical imiquimod. The starting material was PBMCs, obtained from a glioma patient whose treatment included an IDH1 peptide vaccine. Source of these receptors: a man aged 30 to 39 with glioma.

The chain employs TRBV18 and TRBJ1-1; D perhaps matches TRBD1 (5 bases). The CDR3 sequence is 15 residues long. Deletions cut 3 bases from V and 1 base from J, with 12 bases between. Germline loops: CDR1 KGHSH, CDR2 LQKENI. The chain's CDR3 is CASSPRGTGNTEAFF. CDR3 coding DNA: TGTGCCAGCTCACCCCGAGGGACGGGGAACACTGAAGCTTTCTTT.

The gene calls are TRBV23-1 and TRBJ2-7; no reliable D call. TRBV23-1 is placed among ORFs of uncertain function. V lost 1 base, J lost 0 bases, and 19 bases lay in between. The CDR3 totals 18 residues. The CDR3 bases are TGCGCCAGCAGTCAATGGTTCTTTTTCACAATTAACTCCTACGAGCAGTACTTC. The encoded protein is CASSQWFFFTINSYEQYF.

This clone appeared a single time. The V gene is TRBV4-2, the J gene TRBJ2-5, with 7 bases fitting TRBD2. The CDR3 consists of 16 residues. V dropped 3 bases and J dropped 4; count of bases not matched to a gene: 11. The V gene's germline CDR1 is LGHNA and CDR2 YNFKEQ. CDR3 sequence (DNA): TGTGCCAGCAGCCAGGCCGGCGGGGGTGGGGGAGAGACCCAGTACTTC. It specifies CASSQAGGGGGETQYF.

V is TRBV5-1 and J is TRBJ1-1; D ambiguous. Per the germline V gene, CDR1 is SGHRS and CDR2 is YFSETQ. V lost 1 base and J 2 bases, leaving 9 bases between the germline ends. CDR3 length equals 14 residues. This chain's CDR3 is CASSLRIGNTEAFF. The CDR3, as DNA: TGCGCCAGCAGCTTGCGAATCGGTAACACTGAAGCTTTCTTT. The full variable domain, with the rest looked up from reference TRBV5-1 and TRBJ1-1, is KAGVTQTPRYLIKTRGQQVTLSCSPISGHRSVSWYQQTPGQGLQFLFEYFSETQRNKGNFPGRFSGRQFSNSRSEMNVSTLELGDSALYLCASSLRIGNTEAFFGQGTRLTVV.

The chain has TRBV4-1 and TRBJ1-2; D may be TRBD1 (6 bases). The CDR3 is 16 amino acids. Germline values: CDR1 MGHRA, CDR2 YSYEKL. Trimming took 3 bases from V and 3 from J, leaving 17 bases between them. The CDR3, as DNA: TGCGCCAGCAGCCAGCCGGTCGGACAGAGCTACTATGGCTACACCTTC. This encodes CASSQPVGQSYYGYTF.

The rearrangement uses TRBV2 and TRBJ2-7; D gene uncertain. Germline lookup yields CDR1 SNHLY and CDR2 FYNNEI. Trimming removed 7 bases from V and 3 bases from J, with 7 bases in between. This CDR3 is built from 11 residues. The CDR3 DNA follows: TGTGCCAGCACGAAGGGCTACGAGCAGTACTTC. Encoded protein: CASTKGYEQYF.

This rearrangement joins TRBV2 to TRBJ1-6, with 7 positions matching TRBD1. The CDR3 covers 15 residues. Germline CDR1 SNHLY, CDR2 FYNNEI. Trimming removed 6 bases from V and 7 bases from J; junction bases left unmatched: 9. CDR3 protein: CASRRSLQGNSPLHF. The CDR3 DNA follows: TGTGCCAGCAGAAGATCATTACAGGGGAATTCACCCCTCCACTTT.

The chain recombines TRBV2 with TRBJ2-5; D is unresolved. Trimming cost V 6 bases and J 2 bases, with 7 bases left between them. Per the germline V gene, CDR1 is SNHLY and CDR2 is FYNNEI. The CDR3 consists of 12 residues. CDR3 protein: CASRSDQETQYF. In nucleotides, the CDR3 is TGTGCCAGCAGGTCGGATCAAGAGACCCAGTACTTC.

This chain links TRBV13 with TRBJ1-3; 8 bases are a match to TRBD1. Germline V lookup: CDR1 PRHDT, CDR2 FYEKMQ (reference sequence). J lost 5 bases, V lost 0 bases, and 3 bases had no gene match. There are 15 residues in the CDR3. The CDR3 sequence: CASSLGQGARNTIYF. In DNA, the CDR3 is TGTGCCAGCAGCTTAGGGCAGGGGGCAAGAAACACCATATATTTT.

This clone occurred once. The chain uses TRBV5-1 and TRBJ1-6, with 7 bases identical to TRBD1. Germline V gene data show CDR1 as SGHRS and CDR2 as YFSETQ. Trimming at V came to 4 bases and at J to 0 bases, leaving 4 bases not matched to a gene. The CDR3 spans 16 residues. CDR3 sequence reads: CASSQGQSSYNSPLHF. CDR3 nucleotide sequence: TGCGCCAGCAGCCAGGGACAGTCCTCCTATAATTCACCCCTCCACTTT.

The chain uses TRBV11-2 and TRBJ1-1, with D possibly being TRBD1 (5 bases). With 5 bases removed from V and 3 bases from J, the gap between germline ends came to 28 bases. CDR1 is SGHAT and CDR2 is FQNNGV in the germline V gene. The CDR3 is made up of 19 amino acids. The CDR3 region is CASSDTGTFGSVWDTEAFF. The CDR3 bases are TGTGCCAGCAGCGACACCGGGACCTTCGGTTCAGTTTGGGACACTGAAGCTTTCTTT.